Sequencing of this T cell receptor (beta chain) was carried out in a study of resident and recirculating memory T cells in vitiligo. Turning to the study itself: Each patient gave two lesional and two nonlesional epidermal shave biopsies, plus PBMCs.

TCRdb keeps only in-frame clones here, not all; method: immunoSEQ multiplex PCR. This table holds around 76,000 clones, more than 85% found once. Germline CDR1 and CDR2: SGDLS and YYNGEE. This CDR3 is 15 amino acids long. Trimming took off 0 bases at V and 2 bases at J, with 8 bases between the two ends. Patients had to be free of confetti depigmentation, indicating active vitiligo. No vitiligo treatment was given during the prior three months. The source material was blood. The sequence was collected from a male donor with vitiligo. The chain joins TRBV9 to TRBJ2-2; D might be TRBD1 (5 bases). The CDR3 reads CASSVGGLNTGELFF. CDR3 bases: TGTGCCAGCAGCGTAGGGGGCCTTAACACCGGGGAGCTGTTTTTT.